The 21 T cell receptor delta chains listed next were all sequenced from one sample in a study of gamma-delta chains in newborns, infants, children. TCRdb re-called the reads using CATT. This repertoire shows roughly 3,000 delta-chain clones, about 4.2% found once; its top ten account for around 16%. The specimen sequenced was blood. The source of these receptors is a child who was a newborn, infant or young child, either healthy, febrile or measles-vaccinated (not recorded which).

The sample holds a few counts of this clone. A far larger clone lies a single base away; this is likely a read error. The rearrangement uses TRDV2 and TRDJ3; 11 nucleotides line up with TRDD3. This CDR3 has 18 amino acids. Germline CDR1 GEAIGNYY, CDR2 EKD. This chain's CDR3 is CACDTAGGYSWDTRQVFF. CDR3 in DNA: TGTGCCTGTGACACCGCTGGGGGATACTCCTGGGACACCCGACAGGTGTTTTTC.

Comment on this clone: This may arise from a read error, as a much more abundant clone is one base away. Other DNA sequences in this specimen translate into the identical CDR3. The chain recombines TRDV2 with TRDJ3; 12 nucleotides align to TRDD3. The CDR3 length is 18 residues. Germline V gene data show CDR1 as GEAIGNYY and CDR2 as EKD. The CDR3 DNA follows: TGTGCCTGTGACACGCTGGGGGATACGGCCTGGGATACCCGACAGATGTTTTTC. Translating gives CACDTLGDTAWDTRQMFF.

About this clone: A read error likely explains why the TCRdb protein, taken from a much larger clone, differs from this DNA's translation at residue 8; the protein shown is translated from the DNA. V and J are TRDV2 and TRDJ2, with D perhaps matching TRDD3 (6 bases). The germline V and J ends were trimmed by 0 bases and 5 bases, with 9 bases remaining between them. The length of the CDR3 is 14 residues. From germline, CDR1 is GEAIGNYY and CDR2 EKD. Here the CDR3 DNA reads TGTGCCTGTGACACCTGGGGATGCACAGCACAACTCTTCTTT. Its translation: CACDTWGCTAQLFF.

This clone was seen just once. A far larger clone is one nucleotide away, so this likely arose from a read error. The CDR3 nucleotides are TGTGCCTTTGGGGAACGGACAGCACAACCCTTCTTT. This sequence encodes CAFGERTAQPFF. The V gene is TRDV3, but the J gene lacks a call. CDR1 and CDR2 (germline): TVYSNPD, GDNSRS (reference sequence). The CDR3 sequence is 12 residues long.

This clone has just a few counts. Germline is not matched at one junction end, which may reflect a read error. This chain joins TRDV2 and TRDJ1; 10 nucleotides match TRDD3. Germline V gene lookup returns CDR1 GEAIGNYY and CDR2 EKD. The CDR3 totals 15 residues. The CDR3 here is CACGTGGIRTDKLTF. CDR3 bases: TGTGCCTGTGGCACCGGGGGGATACGCACCGATAAACTCACCTTT.

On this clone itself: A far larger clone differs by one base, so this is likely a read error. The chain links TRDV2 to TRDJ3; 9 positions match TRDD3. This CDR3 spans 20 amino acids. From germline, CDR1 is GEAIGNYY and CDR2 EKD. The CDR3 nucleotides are TGTGCCTGTGATGTACTGGGGGACCCCGAAAGCTCCTGGGACGCCCGACAGATGTTTTTC. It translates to CACDVLGDPESSWDARQMFF.

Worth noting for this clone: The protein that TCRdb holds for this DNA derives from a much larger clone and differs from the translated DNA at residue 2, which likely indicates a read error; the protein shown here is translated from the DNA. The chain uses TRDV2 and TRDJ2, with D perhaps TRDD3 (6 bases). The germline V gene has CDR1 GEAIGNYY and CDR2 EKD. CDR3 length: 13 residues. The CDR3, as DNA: TGTTCCTGTGACACCTGGGGGACAGCACAACTCTTCTTT. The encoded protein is CSCDTWGTAQLFF.

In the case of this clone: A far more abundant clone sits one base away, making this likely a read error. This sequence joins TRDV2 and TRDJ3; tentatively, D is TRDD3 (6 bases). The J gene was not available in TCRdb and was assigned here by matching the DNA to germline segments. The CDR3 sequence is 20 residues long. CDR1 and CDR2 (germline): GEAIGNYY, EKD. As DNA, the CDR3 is TGTGCCTGTGACGCCGCTGGGGTGACTCGGCTCTCCTGGGGCACCCGACAGATGTTTTTC. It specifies CACDAAGVTRLSWGTRQMFF.

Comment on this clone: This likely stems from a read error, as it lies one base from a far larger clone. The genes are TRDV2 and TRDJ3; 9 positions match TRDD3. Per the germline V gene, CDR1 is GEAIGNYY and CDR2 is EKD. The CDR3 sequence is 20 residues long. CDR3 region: CACDTPSYWGNPWDTRRMFF. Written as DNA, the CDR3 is TGTGCCTGTGACACCCCATCTTACTGGGGGAACCCCTGGGACACCCGACGGATGTTTTTC.

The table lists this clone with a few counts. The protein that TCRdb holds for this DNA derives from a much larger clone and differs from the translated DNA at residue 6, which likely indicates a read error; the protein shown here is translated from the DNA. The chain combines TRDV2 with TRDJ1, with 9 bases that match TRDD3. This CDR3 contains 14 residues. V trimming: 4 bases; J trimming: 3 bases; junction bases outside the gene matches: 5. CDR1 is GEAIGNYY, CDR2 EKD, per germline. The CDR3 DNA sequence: TGTGCCTGTGATACTAGGGGATACGCCGATAAACTCATCTTT. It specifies CACDTRGYADKLIF.

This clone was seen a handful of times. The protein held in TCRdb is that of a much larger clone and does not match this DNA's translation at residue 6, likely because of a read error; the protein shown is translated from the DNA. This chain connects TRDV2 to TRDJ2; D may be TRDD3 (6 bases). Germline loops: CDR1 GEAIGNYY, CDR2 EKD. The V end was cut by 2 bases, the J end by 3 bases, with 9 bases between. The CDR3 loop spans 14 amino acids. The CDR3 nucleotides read TGTGCCTGTGACAAACGGGGGATGACAGCACAACTCTTCTTT. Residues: CACDKRGMTAQLFF.

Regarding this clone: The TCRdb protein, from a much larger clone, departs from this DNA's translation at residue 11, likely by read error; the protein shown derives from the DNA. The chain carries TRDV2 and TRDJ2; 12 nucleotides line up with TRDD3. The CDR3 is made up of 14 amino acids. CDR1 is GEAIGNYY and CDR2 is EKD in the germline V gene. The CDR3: CACDILGDTARLFF. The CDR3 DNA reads TGTGCCTGTGACATACTGGGGGATACAGCACGACTCTTCTTT.

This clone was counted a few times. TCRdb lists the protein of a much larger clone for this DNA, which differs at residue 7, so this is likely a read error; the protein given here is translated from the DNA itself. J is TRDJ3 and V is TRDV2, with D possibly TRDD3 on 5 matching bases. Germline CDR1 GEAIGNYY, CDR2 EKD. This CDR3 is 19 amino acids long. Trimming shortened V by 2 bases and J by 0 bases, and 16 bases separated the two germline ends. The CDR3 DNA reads TGTGCCTGTGACAGTGGGGAATACGCAAGCTCCTGGGACACCCGACAGATGTTTTTC. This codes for CACDSGEYASSWDTRQMFF.

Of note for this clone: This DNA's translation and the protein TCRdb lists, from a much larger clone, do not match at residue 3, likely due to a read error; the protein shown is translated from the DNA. The CDR3 nucleotides are TGTGCCCGTGACACCGTCACTGGGGGTTCCCCTGCTTTGACAGCACAACTCTTCTTT. Protein product: CARDTVTGGSPALTAQLFF. The rearrangement links TRDV2 to TRDJ2; 8 nucleotides match TRDD3. The V gene's germline CDR1 is GEAIGNYY and CDR2 EKD. This CDR3 spans 19 amino acids.

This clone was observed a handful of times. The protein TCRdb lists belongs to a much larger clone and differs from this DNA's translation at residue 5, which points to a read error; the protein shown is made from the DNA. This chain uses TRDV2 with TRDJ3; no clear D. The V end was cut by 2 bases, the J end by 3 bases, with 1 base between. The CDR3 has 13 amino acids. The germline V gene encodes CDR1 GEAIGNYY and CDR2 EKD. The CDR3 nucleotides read TGTGCCTGTGACAACTGGGACACCCGACAGATGTTTTTC. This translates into CACDNWDTRQMFF.

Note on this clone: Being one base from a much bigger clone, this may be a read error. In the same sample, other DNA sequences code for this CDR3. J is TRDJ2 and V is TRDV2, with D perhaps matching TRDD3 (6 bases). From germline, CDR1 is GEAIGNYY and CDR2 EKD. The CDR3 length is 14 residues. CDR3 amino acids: CACDTWGLTAQLFF. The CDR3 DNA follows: TGTGCCTGTGACACCTGGGGATTGACAGCGCAACTCTTCTTT.

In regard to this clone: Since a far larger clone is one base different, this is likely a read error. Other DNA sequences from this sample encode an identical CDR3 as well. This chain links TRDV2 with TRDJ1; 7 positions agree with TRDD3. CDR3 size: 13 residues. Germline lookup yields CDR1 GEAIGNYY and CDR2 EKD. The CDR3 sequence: CACDTWGTDKLIF. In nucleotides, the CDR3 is TGCGCCTGTGACACCTGGGGGACCGATAAACTCATCTTT.

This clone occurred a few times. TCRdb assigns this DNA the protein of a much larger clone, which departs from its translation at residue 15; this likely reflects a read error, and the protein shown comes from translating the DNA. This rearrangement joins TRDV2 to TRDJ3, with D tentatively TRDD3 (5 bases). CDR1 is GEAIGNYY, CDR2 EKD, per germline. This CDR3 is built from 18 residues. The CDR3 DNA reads TGTGCCTGTGACACCGGGGGCTTCTACTCCTGGGACACCCGAAAGATGTTTTTC. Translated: CACDTGGFYSWDTRKMFF.

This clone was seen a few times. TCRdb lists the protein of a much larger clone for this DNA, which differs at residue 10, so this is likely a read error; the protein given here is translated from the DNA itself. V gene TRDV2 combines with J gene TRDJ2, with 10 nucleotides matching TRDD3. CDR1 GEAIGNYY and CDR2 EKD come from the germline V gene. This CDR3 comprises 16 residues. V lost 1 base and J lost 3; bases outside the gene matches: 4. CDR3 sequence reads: CACDTLGDSMTAQLFF. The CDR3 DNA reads TGTGCCTGTGACACACTGGGGGATTCTATGACAGCACAACTCTTCTTT.

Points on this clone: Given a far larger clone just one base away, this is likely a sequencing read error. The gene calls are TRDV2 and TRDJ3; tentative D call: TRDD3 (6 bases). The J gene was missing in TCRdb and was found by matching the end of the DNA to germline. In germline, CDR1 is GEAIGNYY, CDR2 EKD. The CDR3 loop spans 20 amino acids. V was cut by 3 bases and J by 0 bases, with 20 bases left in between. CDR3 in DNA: TGTGCCTGTGACCTCACTGGGAGATACGGGACCTCCTGGGACACCCGACAGATGTTTTTC. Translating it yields CACDLTGRYGTSWDTRQMFF.

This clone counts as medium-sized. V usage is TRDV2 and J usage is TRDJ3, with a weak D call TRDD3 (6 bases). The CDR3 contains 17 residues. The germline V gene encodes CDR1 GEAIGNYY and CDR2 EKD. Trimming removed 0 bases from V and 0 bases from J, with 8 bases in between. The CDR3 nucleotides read TGTGCCTGTGACACCGGGGGAAGCTCCTGGGACACCCGACAGATGTTTTTC. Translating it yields CACDTGGSSWDTRQMFF.